The entry that follows covers one T cell receptor beta chain sequence. It lacks a known antigen. Per-base quality was not reported, and no clone a single base away is much larger than it. The sequencer was an Illumina HiSeq 2500. Quantitative 5'-RACE with molecular barcodes was used to prepare TCR beta libraries. Per the original workflow: A new computational method based on a probabilistic model of VDJ rearrangement was used to identify disease-linked TCR variants. In-frame beta chains were kept once TCRdb had trimmed the public reads at Q25 with fastp and called clones with MiXCR. Each entry is one CDR3 protein sequence, shown with its most common DNA and genes. These V and J calls are TCRdb output, not the study's own analysis. This sample gives approximately 180,000 distinct CDR3 sequences in total; 18% of them show up just once. The ten biggest clones cover around 4.1% of the sample. Including the terminal cysteine and phenylalanine, the CDR3 comprises 16 residues. The sequence is cut down to CDR3 DNA, 48 bases in frame from base 1. Clipping removes 3 bases from V and 4 bases from J, with 13 as the unmatched junction base count. Taken from the germline V gene, the CDR1 and CDR2 loops are SQVTM and ANQGSEA.

This entry is derived from a study of CD8 T cells in ankylosing spondylitis (dated by TCRdb to about 2017). A note on the overall study: The study set out to find disease-linked TCR variants by profiling T cell receptor beta repertoires in ankylosing spondylitis patients and healthy donors. The full study cohort comprised some 27 ankylosing spondylitis patients and roughly 110 healthy donors. Peripheral blood was sampled, and synovial fluid was additionally collected from ankylosing spondylitis patients.

General study outcomes and caveats: The disease-linked clones showed a CD8+ phenotype and occurred at relatively low frequencies in peripheral blood. Blood from ankylosing spondylitis patients appeared to be characterized by a TCR beta motif made up of several highly homologous amino acid variants. According to the report, matched synovial fluid samples from ankylosing spondylitis patients were significantly enriched for the disease-linked clones. Some motif variants had previously been reported in the synovial fluid and blood of reactive arthritis patients, which suggests shared mechanisms of disease initiation.

Sequenced sample: blood, either unsorted or a sorted T cell fraction (not recorded which). The chain is made from TRBV29-1 and TRBJ2-7; TRBD1 aligns with 9 central bases. The TCR was taken from a male donor aged 5 to 29 with ankylosing spondylitis or in good health (not recorded which). Donor details come from another sample of the same person, matched by shared clones. The DNA is TGCAGCGTTGATTTACGGCCGACAGGGGGTACTTACGAGCAGTACTTC. Protein translation: CSVDLRPTGGTYEQYF.